The T cell receptor beta chain under discussion was sequenced for a study of blood T cells in healthy people across ages. Trimming took 0 bases from V and 7 from J; bases not matched to a gene: 8. The CDR3 spans 16 residues. Germline V gene data show CDR1 as MNHEY and CDR2 as SVGAGI. A second about 6 to 12 cycle PCR used barcoded and J-beta primers. MiXCR was run by TCRdb on the 5' RACE reads, yielding one entry per CDR3 protein. This repertoire shows over 1,500,000 distinct CDR3 sequences, around 50% found once; its top ten account for roughly 2.1%. This clonotype was obtained from a middle-aged woman in good health. The chain is built from TRBV6-5 and TRBJ2-1, with 8 bases aligning to TRBD1. Material: blood. The chain's CDR3 is CASSYSRTGHSNEQFF. DNA of the CDR3: TGTGCCAGCAGTTACTCGCGGACAGGGCACTCTAATGAGCAGTTCTTC.